The table lists the clone carrying this T cell receptor beta chain with a count of one. The sample belongs to a study of blood T cell repertoires in COVID-19. Study at large: The United States, Italy and Spain supplied acute and convalescent COVID-19 samples.

Seattle patient enrollment occurred during active infection, with longitudinal follow-up thereafter. CDR1 is SGHRS and CDR2 is YFSETQ in the germline V gene. Germline trimming cut 1 base from V and 0 bases from J; bases unmatched to any gene: 3. The CDR3 consists of 15 residues. TCRdb keeps only in-frame clones here, not all; method: immunoSEQ multiplex PCR. This sample yields some 290,000 clones, of which about 90% are seen a single time; about 10% belongs to the top ten. Sequenced input: peripheral blood. The rearrangement joins TRBV5-1 to TRBJ2-5, with TRBD1 matching 7 bases. This clonotype was obtained from a woman under 40 with COVID-19, enrolled during active disease. The CDR3, as DNA: TGCGCCAGCAGCTTGACGACAGGGAACCAAGAGACCCAGTACTTC. This translates into CASSLTTGNQETQYF.